This TCR beta chain was recovered during a study of beta chain features in type 1 diabetes. Broader study findings: Across patients, naive, central memory and Treg TCRB repertoires exhibited apparently greater similarity than was observed across healthy donors. In type 1 diabetes patients, VDJ junctions had fewer insertions; deletions at these junctions were more frequent.

This clone was recorded a few times. The target antigen is unknown. All of the isolated RNA was reverse transcribed, so expressed TCRB transcripts were sequenced. Using immunoSEQ multiplex PCR, the repertoire was profiled, and TCRdb retains in-frame clones only, with some absent. This table holds around 300,000 clones, approximately 9.9% found once. Germline trimming cut 5 bases from V and 10 bases from J; bases unmatched to any gene: 10. The germline gives CDR1 LNHDA, CDR2 SQIVND (reference sequence). This CDR3 has 15 residues. What was sequenced was naive CD4+ T cells from blood. This sequence was found in a woman aged 25 to 39 in good health. This chain connects TRBV19 to TRBJ2-1, with 11 nucleotides matching TRBD2. The CDR3 region has the DNA TGTGCCAGTAGTCACATTCTAGCGGGAGGAACCGAGCAGTTCTTC. It codes for CASSHILAGGTEQFF.